These 22 T cell receptor beta chains share one sample of origin, sequenced in a study of tumor-infiltrating lymphocytes in oesophageal squamous cell carcinoma. TCRdb processed the reads anew with MiXCR; each CDR3 protein has one entry. The sample holds 12,000 or so distinct CDR3 sequences, more than 55% seen once. The sequenced sample was blood. Receptors were obtained from a female donor with esophageal squamous cell carcinoma.

As for this clonotype: This may stem from a read error, because a much larger clone lies one nucleotide away. The genes are TRBV7-6 and TRBJ2-3; 10 nucleotides match TRBD1. Germline V CDR1 and CDR2: SGHVS, FNYEAQ. CDR3 length: 15 residues. After removal of 5 bases from V and 14 bases from J, the junction contained 16 bases not matched to a gene. CDR3 residues: CASSPGTGVTGELYF. The CDR3 nucleotides are TGTGCCAGCAGCCCCGGGACAGGGGTCACCGGGGAGCTGTATTTT.

This clonotype was counted only a few times. The chain combines TRBV7-6 with TRBJ2-7, with D possibly TRBD2 on 6 matching bases. The J call is in doubt because the DNA end fits TRBJ2-1 better. This CDR3 is 15 amino acids long. The germline V gene encodes CDR1 SGHVS and CDR2 FNYEAQ. The CDR3 sequence is CASSFSGRSYNEQFF. The CDR3 DNA is TGTGCCAGCAGCTTTAGCGGCCGCTCCTACAATGAGCAGTTCTTC.

The chain couples TRBV7-8 to TRBJ1-6; D gene unclear. The CDR3 length is 12 residues. V was trimmed by 5 bases and J by 9 bases, leaving 8 bases between them. Germline-derived CDR1 and CDR2 are SGHVS and FQNEAQ. CDR3 amino acids: CASSQGISPLHF. In DNA, the CDR3 is TGTGCCAGCAGCCAAGGGATTTCACCCCTCCACTTT.

This sequence joins TRBV7-3 and TRBJ2-1, with 7 nucleotides matching TRBD1. In germline, CDR1 is SGHTA, CDR2 FQGTGA. There are 14 residues in the CDR3. V lost 5 bases to trimming and J lost 8 bases; unmatched junction nucleotides: 9. As DNA, the CDR3 is TGTGCCAGCAGCGATTCGACAGGGTTGGATGAGCAGTTCTTC. Protein product: CASSDSTGLDEQFF. Full variable domain (remainder filled in from reference TRBV7-3 and TRBJ2-1): GAGVSQTPSNKVTEKGKYVELRCDPISGHTALYWYRQSLGQGPEFLIYFQGTGAADDSGLPNDRFFAVRPEGSVSTLKIQRTERGDSAVYLCASSDSTGLDEQFFGPGTRLTVL.

J is TRBJ2-2 and V is TRBV20-1, with TRBD2 matching 11 bases. The CDR3 sequence is 15 residues long. The J segment lost 5 bases and the V segment lost 6 bases, leaving 8 bases of the junction unmatched. The germline CDR1 and CDR2 sequences are DFQATT and SNEGSKA (reference sequence). The CDR3 DNA is TGCAGTGCCACACATAGCGGGAGGGGAACCGGGGAGCTGTTTTTT. Amino acids: CSATHSGRGTGELFF.

This clonotype was detected only a few times. The chain combines TRBV30 with TRBJ1-1; TRBD1 is a possible D gene (6 bases). Germline values: CDR1 GTSNPN, CDR2 SVGIG (reference sequence). The CDR3 spans 11 residues. Trimming stripped 4 bases from V and 9 bases from J, with 12 bases between. The CDR3 sequence is CAWITGTKAFF. Written as DNA, the CDR3 is TGTGCCTGGATCACCGGGACAAAAGCTTTCTTT.

The rearrangement joins TRBV28 to TRBJ2-1; 7 nucleotides align to TRBD1. The CDR3 covers 15 residues. CDR1 is MDHEN, CDR2 SYDVKM, per germline. V dropped 2 bases and J dropped 3; count of bases not matched to a gene: 4. The CDR3 DNA follows: TGTGCCAGCAGTTTAAGGGACAGATACTACAATGAGCAGTTCTTC. Translation: CASSLRDRYYNEQFF.

The rearrangement links TRBV6-6 to TRBJ1-2; D unclear. Trimming removed 2 bases at V and 8 bases at J, with 12 bases between. The CDR3 loop spans 13 amino acids. CDR1 MNHNY and CDR2 SVGAGI come from the germline V gene (reference sequence). This chain's CDR3 is CASSYQGIRGYTF. Written as DNA, the CDR3 is TGTGCCAGCAGTTACCAAGGAATCCGAGGCTACACCTTC.

The chain links TRBV7-3 to TRBJ2-3, with TRBD2 matching 8 bases. The ends lost 2 bases at V and 0 bases at J; junction bases unmatched: 4. The CDR3 has 16 amino acids. Germline assignment: CDR1 SGHTA and CDR2 FQGTGA. CDR3 coding DNA: TGTGCCAGCAGCTTATTCGGGGGGGGTAGCACAGATACGCAGTATTTT. As protein: CASSLFGGGSTDTQYF.

The chain employs TRBV19 and TRBJ1-5; possible D gene TRBD1, 6 bases. This CDR3 has 16 amino acids. Per the germline V gene, CDR1 is LNHDA and CDR2 is SQIVND (reference sequence). Trimming removed 4 bases at V and 4 bases at J, with 17 bases between. The CDR3, as DNA: TGTGCCAGTAGTACCACTCCTGGACAGATTAATCAGCCCCAGCATTTT. Amino acids: CASSTTPGQINQPQHF.

This clonotype was detected many times. The chain employs TRBV27 and TRBJ1-1; 8 bases align to TRBD1. The V segment lost 5 bases and the J segment 6 bases; nucleotides outside the gene matches: 8. The CDR3 has 14 amino acids. Per germline, CDR1 MNHEY and CDR2 SMNVEV (reference sequence). CDR3: CASSPQGASAEAFF. CDR3 bases: TGTGCCAGCAGTCCCCAGGGGGCGAGCGCTGAAGCTTTCTTT.

The chain combines TRBV11-2 with TRBJ2-7; D is possibly TRBD2 (6 bases). The J call may be faulty, since TRBJ2-1 better matches the DNA end. The length of the CDR3 is 16 residues. Germline values: CDR1 SGHAT, CDR2 FQNNGV. The CDR3 DNA follows: TGTGCCAGCAGCCGTGTAGAGGGACGGGAGTCCCCCGAGCAGTTCTTC. Protein product: CASSRVEGRESPEQFF.

This clonotype was found once. A junction boundary mismatches the germline segment, possibly from a read error. V is TRBV7-9 and J is TRBJ2-3; 12 positions match TRBD2. CDR1 SEHNR and CDR2 FQNEAQ come from the germline V gene (reference sequence). This CDR3 region has 13 residues. This chain's CDR3 is CASSSQLAGGPDF. In DNA, the CDR3 is TGTGCCAGCAGCTCACAACTAGCGGGGGGCCCAGATTTT.

The sample holds many counts of this clonotype. The chain couples TRBV5-4 to TRBJ1-1; TRBD1 agrees at 9 bases. CDR1 and CDR2 (germline): SGHNT, YYREEE (reference sequence). This CDR3 is 14 amino acids long. The V gene end was trimmed by 4 bases and the J gene end by 0 bases; junction bases not matched to a gene: 1. As DNA, the CDR3 is TGTGCCAGCAGCGACAGGGGGGTGAACACTGAAGCTTTCTTT. This translates into CASSDRGVNTEAFF.

This clonotype was counted ten times or more. The V and J genes are TRBV5-1 and TRBJ2-1; 8 bases are a match to TRBD2. CDR1 is SGHRS, CDR2 YFSETQ, per germline. The CDR3 is 15 amino acids. Trimming cost V 5 bases and J 6 bases; bases outside gene matches: 10. The CDR3 DNA reads as TGCGCCAGCAGACAGACTAGCGTGGGGGGCAATGAGCAGTTCTTC. It yields the protein CASRQTSVGGNEQFF.

Regarding this clonotype: This may stem from a read error, because a much larger clone lies one nucleotide away. This chain uses TRBV2 with TRBJ2-5; 8 positions match TRBD1. TRBJ2-1 matches the DNA end more closely, so the J call is doubtful. From germline, CDR1 is SNHLY and CDR2 FYNNEI. This CDR3 spans 14 amino acids. CDR3 in DNA: TGTGCCAGCAACCTTTGGGACAGGCCTTACGAGCAGTTCTTC. This sequence encodes CASNLWDRPYEQFF.

The chain has TRBV7-3 and TRBJ2-6; possibly TRBD1 for D (6 bases). This CDR3 spans 15 amino acids. Germline lookup yields CDR1 SGHTA and CDR2 FQGTGA. Trimming cost V 5 bases and J 4 bases, with 12 bases left between them. The CDR3 is CASSVTGSGANVLTF. CDR3 bases: TGTGCCAGCAGCGTCACAGGGAGCGGGGCCAACGTCCTGACTTTC. Full variable domain (outside the CDR3, taken from reference TRBV7-3 and TRBJ2-6): GAGVSQTPSNKVTEKGKYVELRCDPISGHTALYWYRQSLGQGPEFLIYFQGTGAADDSGLPNDRFFAVRPEGSVSTLKIQRTERGDSAVYLCASSVTGSGANVLTFGAGSRLTVL.

The chain has TRBV7-3 and TRBJ2-1, with a tentative D call TRBD2 (6 bases). The J call may be faulty, since TRBJ2-5 better matches the DNA end. The CDR3 spans 15 residues. The V gene's germline CDR1 is SGHTA and CDR2 FQGTGA. CDR3 DNA: TGTGCCAGCAGCCTAGACGGAGGGGTCCAAGAGACCCAGTACTTC. Translated, it gives CASSLDGGVQETQYF.

This clonotype was detected a few times. This chain links TRBV6-6 with TRBJ2-1; TRBD2 aligns across 9 bases. Germline-derived CDR1 and CDR2 are MNHNY and SVGAGI (reference sequence). V shed 2 bases, J shed 4 bases, and the junction held 15 bases outside the gene matches. The CDR3 covers 19 residues. CDR3 coding DNA: TGTGCCAGCAGTTACGCCGGACTAGCGTTTTACTCGGCGTACAATGAGCAGTTCTTC. Translating gives CASSYAGLAFYSAYNEQFF.

CDR3 DNA: TGTGCCAGCAGTCCCTCCGTCACAGATACGCAGTACTTC. It encodes CASSPSVTDTQYF. V and J are TRBV6-8 and TRBJ2-7; D not resolved. Germline CDR1 reads MNHGY; CDR2 reads SAAAGT. The V and J ends lost 5 bases and 9 bases respectively, with 17 bases between them. CDR3 length equals 13 residues.

The CDR3 DNA reads TGTGCCAGCAGCCTAGATGGGACAGGGTGGTTGGAGACCCAGTACTTC. Amino acids: CASSLDGTGWLETQYF. V usage is TRBV7-8 and J usage is TRBJ2-5; 9 bases align to TRBD1. From germline, CDR1 is SGHVS and CDR2 FQNEAQ. CDR3 length: 16 residues. J lost 5 bases, V lost 5 bases, and 12 bases had no gene match. Full variable domain (rest looked up from reference TRBV7-8 and TRBJ2-5): GAGVSQSPRYKVAKRGQDVALRCDPISGHVSLFWYQQALGQGPEFLTYFQNEAQLDKSGLPSDRFFAERPEGSVSTLKIQRTQQEDSAVYLCASSLDGTGWLETQYFGPGTRLLVL.

The table lists this clonotype with a few counts. V usage is TRBV7-9 and J usage is TRBJ2-2; 11 bases map to TRBD1. After removal of 5 bases from V and 4 bases from J, the junction contained 3 bases not matched to a gene. The CDR3 has 15 amino acids. CDR1 SEHNR and CDR2 FQNEAQ come from the germline V gene (reference sequence). CDR3 loop: CASSKGTGGTGELFF. CDR3 in DNA: TGTGCCAGCAGCAAGGGGACAGGGGGCACCGGGGAGCTGTTTTTT.